The rows below give T cell receptor beta chains drawn from one sample of a study of shared clonotypes between healthy human individuals. Assay used: immunoSEQ multiplex PCR; TCRdb lists only in-frame clones, some missing. In the table there are hundreds of thousands of clones, roughly 72% of which are singletons. Sequences were obtained from PBMCs. These TCRs come from a woman aged 40 to 50 in good health. Some clones in this sample may be carry-over from other donors' samples. The CDR3 runs from the conserved cysteine through the conserved F or W. D genes are given only for firm matches. The size field is filled for only some rows; it gives once, few, many or a size class.

abundance	v_gene	j_gene	len	d_gene	CDR3aa	CDR3nt
few	TRBV5-1	TRBJ2-1	15	TRBD2	CASSPSGLEVNEQFF	TGCGCCAGCAGCCCGTCCGGACTAGAGGTAAATGAGCAGTTCTTC
many	TRBV6-1	TRBJ1-5	13	NA	CASSKEANQPQHF	TGTGCCAGCAGTAAAGAGGCCAATCAGCCCCAGCATTTT
NA	TRBV14	TRBJ1-5	13	NA	CASSQGPNQPQHF	TGTGCCAGCAGCCAAGGACCTAATCAGCCCCAGCATTTT
NA	TRBV28	TRBJ2-1	14	NA	CASSTPGHINEQFF	TGTGCCAGCAGTACCCCGGGCCATATCAATGAGCAGTTCTTC
NA	TRBV5-1	TRBJ2-1	16	TRBD2	CASSPDLAGMGGEQFF	TGCGCCAGCAGCCCCGACCTAGCGGGAATGGGTGGTGAGCAGTTCTTC
many	TRBV27	TRBJ2-2	16	TRBD1	CASSLRDSYFTGELFF	TGTGCCAGCAGTCTACGGGACAGCTACTTTACCGGGGAGCTGTTTTTT
once	TRBV7-2	TRBJ2-1	16	TRBD2	CASSPGTSGPYNEQFF	TGTGCCAGCAGCCCTGGGACTAGCGGGCCGTACAATGAGCAGTTCTTC
NA	TRBV5-1	TRBJ1-1	15	TRBD1	CASSLVAGQHTEAFF	TGCGCCAGCAGCTTGGTGGCGGGACAGCACACTGAAGCTTTCTTT
NA	TRBV25-1	TRBJ1-6	14	NA	CASNPTGYNSPLHF	TGTGCCAGCAATCCGACAGGCTATAATTCACCCCTCCACTTT
NA	TRBV7-9	TRBJ1-4	12	NA	CASSLWREKLFF	TGTGCCAGCAGCTTATGGAGGGAAAAACTGTTTTTT
NA	TRBV5-1	TRBJ1-1	12	TRBD1	CASSFDRGEAFF	TGCGCCAGCAGCTTCGACAGGGGTGAAGCTTTCTTT
NA	TRBV6-1	TRBJ1-1	13	NA	CASVQSGNTEAFF	TGTGCCAGCGTCCAGAGCGGGAACACTGAAGCTTTCTTT
few	TRBV30	TRBJ2-3	12	TRBD2	CAWNLAGDTQYF	TGTGCCTGGAACCTAGCGGGAGATACGCAGTATTTT
NA	TRBV30	TRBJ2-1	14	TRBD1	CAWSGPDRDNEQFF	TGTGCCTGGAGTGGGCCGGACAGGGACAATGAGCAGTTCTTC
NA	TRBV5-1	TRBJ2-7	15	TRBD2	CASSPWTSGAYEQYF	TGCGCCAGCAGCCCCTGGACTAGCGGAGCCTACGAGCAGTACTTC
NA	TRBV7-2	TRBJ1-5	12	NA	CASSYTGRPQHF	TGTGCCAGCAGCTATACAGGGAGGCCCCAGCATTTT
NA	TRBV10-3	TRBJ1-2	16	TRBD1	CAIAGTGVHANYGYTF	TGTGCCATCGCCGGGACAGGGGTCCACGCTAACTATGGCTACACCTTC
NA	TRBV18	TRBJ2-5	11	NA	CASSREETQYF	TGTGCCAGCTCACGTGAAGAGACCCAGTACTTC
NA	TRBV15	TRBJ2-7	17	TRBD2	CATSRAASSGSSYEQYF	TGTGCCACCAGCAGAGCCGCTTCTAGCGGGAGTTCCTACGAGCAGTACTTC
NA	TRBV28	TRBJ2-7	15	NA	CASSPREWRGWEQYF	TGTGCCAGCAGTCCCCGAGAGTGGAGGGGTTGGGAGCAGTACTTC
NA	TRBV2	TRBJ2-3	14	TRBD2	CASSETGGPDTQYF	TGTGCCAGCAGTGAAACGGGAGGACCAGATACGCAGTATTTT
NA	TRBV7-2	TRBJ1-2	15	NA	CASSLTNPGPDGYTF	TGTGCCAGCAGCTTAACGAATCCTGGGCCCGATGGCTACACCTTC
NA	TRBV2	TRBJ2-3	14	NA	CASSEGGGGDTQYF	TGTGCCAGCAGTGAAGGCGGCGGTGGGGATACGCAGTATTTT
few	TRBV7-2	TRBJ2-7	15	NA	CASSLARTPGYEQYF	TGTGCCAGCAGCTTAGCGCGGACTCCGGGCTACGAGCAGTACTTC
NA	TRBV4-1	TRBJ2-3	17	NA	CASSQGPLGARTDTQYF	TGCGCCAGCAGCCAAGGACCCTTAGGGGCGAGGACAGATACGCAGTATTTT
once	TRBV28	TRBJ2-6	14	NA	CASRGASGANVLTF	TGTGCCAGCCGCGGGGCCTCTGGGGCCAACGTCCTGACTTTC
once	TRBV15	TRBJ1-2	15	NA	CATNYFGKRKQGYTF	TGTGCCACCAACTACTTTGGCAAGAGGAAACAGGGCTACACCTTC
NA	TRBV25-1	TRBJ2-5	10	NA	CATLFGTQYF	TGTGCTACCCTATTCGGGACCCAGTACTTC
NA	TRBV7-9	TRBJ1-1	16	NA	CASSLGTKQFDTEAFF	TGTGCCAGCAGCCTCGGGACAAAACAATTCGACACTGAAGCTTTCTTT
NA	TRBV7-2	TRBJ2-7	13	NA	CASSLSPGYEQYF	TGTGCCAGCAGCTTAAGTCCGGGCTACGAGCAGTACTTC
NA	TRBV11-2	TRBJ1-5	14	NA	CASSSFSSNQPQHF	TGTGCCAGCAGCTCCTTCTCTAGCAATCAGCCCCAGCATTTT
once	TRBV19	TRBJ2-1	13	TRBD2	CASSSGNNNEQFF	TGTGCCAGTAGCAGCGGGAACAACAATGAGCAGTTCTTC
NA	TRBV5-4	TRBJ2-3	12	NA	CASSSSPDREYF	TGTGCCAGCAGCTCTAGTCCAGATAGGGAGTATTTT
NA	TRBV11-2	TRBJ2-3	16	TRBD2	CASSWGGSGSTDTQYF	TGTGCCAGCAGCTGGGGTGGTAGCGGGAGCACAGATACGCAGTATTTT
many	TRBV5-1	TRBJ2-1	16	TRBD2	CASSNRGIAGRNEQFF	TGCGCCAGCAGCAACCGTGGGATAGCGGGGAGGAATGAGCAGTTCTTC
few	TRBV5-4	TRBJ2-1	15	TRBD2	CASSTGLAVYNEQFF	TGTGCCAGCAGCACGGGACTAGCGGTCTACAATGAGCAGTTCTTC
NA	TRBV28	TRBJ2-7	14	NA	CASSLRTGFYEQYF	TGTGCCAGCAGTTTGCGTACAGGGTTCTACGAGCAGTACTTC
NA	TRBV11-2	TRBJ1-2	13	TRBD1	CASSAGGGYGYTF	TGTGCCAGCAGCGCAGGGGGCGGCTATGGCTACACCTTC
NA	TRBV6-6	TRBJ2-7	15	NA	CASSTSRGSSYEQYF	TGTGCCAGCAGCACATCCCGGGGTAGCTCCTACGAGCAGTACTTC
NA	TRBV6-1	TRBJ2-1	13	NA	CASSIGIYNEQFF	TGTGCCAGCAGTATCGGAATCTACAATGAGCAGTTCTTC
NA	TRBV11-2	TRBJ2-5	15	NA	CASSYSMGLQETQYF	TGTGCCAGCAGCTACTCCATGGGCCTCCAAGAGACCCAGTACTTC